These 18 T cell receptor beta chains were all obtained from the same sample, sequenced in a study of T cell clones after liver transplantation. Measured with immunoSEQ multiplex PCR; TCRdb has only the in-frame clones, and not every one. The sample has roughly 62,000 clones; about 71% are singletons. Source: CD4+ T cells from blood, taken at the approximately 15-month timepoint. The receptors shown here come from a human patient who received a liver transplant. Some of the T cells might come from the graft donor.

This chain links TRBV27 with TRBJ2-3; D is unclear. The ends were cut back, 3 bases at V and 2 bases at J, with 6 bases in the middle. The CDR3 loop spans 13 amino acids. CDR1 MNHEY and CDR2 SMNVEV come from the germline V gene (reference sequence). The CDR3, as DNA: TGTGCCAGCAGTTTCGGACCCACAGATACGCAGTATTTT. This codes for CASSFGPTDTQYF.

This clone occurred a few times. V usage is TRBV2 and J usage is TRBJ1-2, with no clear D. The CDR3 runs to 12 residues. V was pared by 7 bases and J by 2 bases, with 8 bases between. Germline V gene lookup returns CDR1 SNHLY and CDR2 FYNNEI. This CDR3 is CASMVGNYGYTF. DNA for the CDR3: TGTGCCAGCATGGTCGGAAACTATGGCTACACCTTC.

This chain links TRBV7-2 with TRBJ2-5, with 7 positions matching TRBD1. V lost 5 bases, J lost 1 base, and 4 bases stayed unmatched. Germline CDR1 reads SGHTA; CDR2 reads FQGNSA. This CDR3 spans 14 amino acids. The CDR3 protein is CASSPGQRQETQYF. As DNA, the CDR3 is TGTGCCAGCAGCCCGGGACAGCGCCAAGAGACCCAGTACTTC.

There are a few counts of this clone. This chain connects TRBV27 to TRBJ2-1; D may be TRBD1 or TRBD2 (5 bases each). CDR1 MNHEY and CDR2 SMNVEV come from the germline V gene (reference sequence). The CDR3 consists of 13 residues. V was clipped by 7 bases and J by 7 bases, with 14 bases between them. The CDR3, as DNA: TGTGCCAGCAAGTCGGGGCAGGCAAATGAGCAGTTCTTC. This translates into CASKSGQANEQFF.

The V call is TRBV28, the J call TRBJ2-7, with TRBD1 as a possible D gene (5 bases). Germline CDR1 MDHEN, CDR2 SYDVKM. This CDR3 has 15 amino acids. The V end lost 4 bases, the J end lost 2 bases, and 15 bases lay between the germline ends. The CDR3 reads CASSSTDSKPYEQYF. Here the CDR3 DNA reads TGTGCCAGCAGTTCGACCGACAGCAAACCCTACGAGCAGTACTTC.

CDR3 DNA sequence: TGTGCCAGTAGTATAGGGGGGATGAGCAATCAGCCCCAGCATTTT. Protein sequence: CASSIGGMSNQPQHF. The chain links TRBV19 to TRBJ1-5; tentative D call: TRBD1 (5 bases). This CDR3 is built from 15 residues. With 1 base removed from V and 1 base from J, the gap between germline ends came to 8 bases. Germline CDR1 reads LNHDA; CDR2 reads SQIVND (reference sequence).

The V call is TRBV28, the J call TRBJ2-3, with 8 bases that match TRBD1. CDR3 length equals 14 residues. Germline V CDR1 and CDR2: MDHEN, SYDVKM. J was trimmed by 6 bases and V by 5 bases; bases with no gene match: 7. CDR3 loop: CASSRSDRADTQYF. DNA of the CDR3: TGTGCCAGCAGTCGGTCGGACAGGGCCGATACGCAGTATTTT.

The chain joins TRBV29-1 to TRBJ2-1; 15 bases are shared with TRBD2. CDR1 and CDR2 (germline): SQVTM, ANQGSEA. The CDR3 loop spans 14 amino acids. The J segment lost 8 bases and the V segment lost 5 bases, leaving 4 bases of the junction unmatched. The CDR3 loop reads CSVLGLAGGDEQFF. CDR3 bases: TGCAGCGTTCTGGGACTAGCGGGAGGAGATGAGCAGTTCTTC.

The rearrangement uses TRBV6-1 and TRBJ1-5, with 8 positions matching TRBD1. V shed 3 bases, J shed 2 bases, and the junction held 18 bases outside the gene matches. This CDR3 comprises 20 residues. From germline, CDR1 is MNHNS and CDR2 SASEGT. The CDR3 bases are TGTGCCAGCAGTGATAACACCGGGACAGGAGGGTCTTATCGCAATCAGCCCCAGCATTTT. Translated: CASSDNTGTGGSYRNQPQHF.

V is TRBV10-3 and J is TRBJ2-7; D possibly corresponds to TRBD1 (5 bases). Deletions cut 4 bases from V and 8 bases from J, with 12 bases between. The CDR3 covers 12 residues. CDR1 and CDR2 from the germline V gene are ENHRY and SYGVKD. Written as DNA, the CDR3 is TGTGCCATCAGTGGTGGACAATACCAGCAGTACTTC. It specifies CAISGGQYQQYF.

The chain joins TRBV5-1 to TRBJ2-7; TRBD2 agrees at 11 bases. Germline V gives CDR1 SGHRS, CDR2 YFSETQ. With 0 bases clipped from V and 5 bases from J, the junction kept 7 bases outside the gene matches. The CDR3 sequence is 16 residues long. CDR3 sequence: CASSLVTSGRAHEQYV. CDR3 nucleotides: TGCGCCAGCAGCTTGGTAACTAGCGGGAGAGCCCACGAGCAGTACGTC.

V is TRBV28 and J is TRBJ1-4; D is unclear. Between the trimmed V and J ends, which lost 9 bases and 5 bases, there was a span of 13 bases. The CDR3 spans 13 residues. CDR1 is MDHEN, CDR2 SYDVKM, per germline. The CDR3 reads CASYGVANEKLFF. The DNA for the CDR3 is TGTGCCAGTTACGGGGTGGCGAATGAAAAACTGTTTTTT.

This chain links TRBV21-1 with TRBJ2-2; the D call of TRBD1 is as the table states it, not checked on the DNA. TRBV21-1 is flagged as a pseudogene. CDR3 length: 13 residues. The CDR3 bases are TGTGCCAGTAAACAGGGTCGCGGCGGGGAGCTGTTTTTT. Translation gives CASKQGRGGELFF.

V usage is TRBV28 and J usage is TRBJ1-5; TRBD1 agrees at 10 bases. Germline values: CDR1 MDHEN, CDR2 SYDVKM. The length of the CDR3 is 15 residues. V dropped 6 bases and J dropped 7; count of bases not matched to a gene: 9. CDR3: CASSYIGTGVQPQHF. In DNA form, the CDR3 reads TGTGCCAGCAGCTATATCGGGACAGGGGTACAGCCCCAGCATTTT.

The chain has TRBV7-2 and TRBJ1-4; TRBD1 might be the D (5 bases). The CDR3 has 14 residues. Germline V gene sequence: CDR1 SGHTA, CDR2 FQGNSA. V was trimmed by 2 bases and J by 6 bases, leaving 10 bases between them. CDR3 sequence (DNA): TGTGCCAGCAGCTTATCAGGGCACGATGAAAAACTGTTTTTT. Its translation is CASSLSGHDEKLFF.

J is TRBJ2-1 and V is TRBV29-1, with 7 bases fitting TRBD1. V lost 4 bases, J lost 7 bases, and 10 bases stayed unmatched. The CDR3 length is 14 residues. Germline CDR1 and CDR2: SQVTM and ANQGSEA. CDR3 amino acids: CSVVGQGVSNEQFF. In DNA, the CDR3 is TGCAGCGTTGTTGGGCAGGGGGTCTCGAATGAGCAGTTCTTC.

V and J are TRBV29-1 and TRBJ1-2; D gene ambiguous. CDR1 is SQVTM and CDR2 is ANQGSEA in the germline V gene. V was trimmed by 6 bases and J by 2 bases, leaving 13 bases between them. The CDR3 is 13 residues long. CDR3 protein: CSVPYVGNYGYTF. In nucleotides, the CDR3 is TGCAGCGTCCCATATGTTGGGAACTATGGCTACACCTTC.

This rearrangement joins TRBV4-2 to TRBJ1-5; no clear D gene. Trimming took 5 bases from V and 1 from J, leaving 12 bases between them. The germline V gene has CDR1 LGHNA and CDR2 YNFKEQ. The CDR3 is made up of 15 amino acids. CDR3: CASSSEDGSNQPQHF. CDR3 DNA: TGTGCCAGCAGCTCTGAGGACGGGAGCAATCAGCCCCAGCATTTT.